This TCR beta chain comes out of a study of blood T cell repertoires in COVID-19. Overall study context: Samples representing acute and convalescent COVID-19 were sourced from the United States, Italy and Spain. Sample material is recorded as cDNA or gDNA derived from T cells, B-cell-depleted T cells, or PBMCs.

In germline, CDR1 is SGHVS, CDR2 FQNEAQ. Trimming shortened V by 3 bases and J by 3 bases, and 11 bases separated the two germline ends. The CDR3 extends over 14 amino acids. In the original processing: Reference gene primers were amplified, and this amplification served to estimate nucleated cell counts. The data were produced by immunoSEQ multiplex PCR, yet TCRdb's version contains in-frame clones alone and is incomplete. V and J calls and clone size are as listed in that table; D and trimming were resolved from the DNA. Counted here are 240,000 or so clones, roughly 91% occurring once; the ten biggest clones make up around 0.91%.

The sample was peripheral blood. The receptor comes from a middle-aged woman who had recovered from COVID-19. The rearrangement joins TRBV7-8 to TRBJ1-1; D gene unclear. The CDR3, as DNA: TGTGCCAGCAGCTTCAGGCGGGGAGACACTGAAGCTTTCTTT. Translating it yields CASSFRRGDTEAFF.